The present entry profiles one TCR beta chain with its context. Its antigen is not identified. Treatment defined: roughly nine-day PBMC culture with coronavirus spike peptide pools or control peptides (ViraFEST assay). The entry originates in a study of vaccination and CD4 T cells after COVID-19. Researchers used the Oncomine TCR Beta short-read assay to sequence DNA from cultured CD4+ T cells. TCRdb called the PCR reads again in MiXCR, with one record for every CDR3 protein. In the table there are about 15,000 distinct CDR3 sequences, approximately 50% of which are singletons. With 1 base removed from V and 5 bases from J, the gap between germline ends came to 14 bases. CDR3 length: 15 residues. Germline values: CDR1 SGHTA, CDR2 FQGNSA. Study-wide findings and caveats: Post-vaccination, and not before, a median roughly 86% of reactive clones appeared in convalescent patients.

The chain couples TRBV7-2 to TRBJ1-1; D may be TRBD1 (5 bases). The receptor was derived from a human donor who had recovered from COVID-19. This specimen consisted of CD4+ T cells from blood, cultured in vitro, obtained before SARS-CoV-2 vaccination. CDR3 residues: CASSLVGQGGTEAFF. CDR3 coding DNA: TGTGCCAGCAGCTTAGTCGGCCAGGGAGGGACTGAAGCTTTCTTT. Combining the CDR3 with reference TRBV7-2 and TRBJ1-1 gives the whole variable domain GAGVSQSPSNKVTEKGKDVELRCDPISGHTALYWYRQSLGQGLEFLIYFQGNSAPDKSGLPSDRFSAERTGGSVSTLTIQRTQQEDSAVYLCASSLVGQGGTEAFFGQGTRLTVV.